A selection of T cell receptor beta chains follows, all from one sample in a study of shared clonotypes between healthy human individuals. Clones were sequenced by immunoSEQ multiplex PCR, and TCRdb holds only the in-frame ones, with some missing. The sample consists of 2 million to 2.5 million clones, approximately 96% of them appearing once. The specimen was naive CD4+ T cells sorted from blood. Receptors originate from a young man in good health. Both conserved end residues are part of each CDR3. A D gene is named only where the DNA matches it firmly. Only some rows state a clone size, as once, few, many or a class for expanded clones.

TRBJ1-3 TRBV5-6 - - CASSLLTGPGNTIYF TGTGCCAGCAGCTTGTTAACAGGGCCTGGAAACACCATATATTTT
TRBJ1-4 TRBV28 - - CASSLAGSNEKLFF TGTGCCAGCAGTTTAGCCGGTTCTAATGAAAAACTGTTTTTT
TRBJ2-2 TRBV28 - - CARTDKGWNRVGELFF TGTGCCAGAACGGACAAGGGGTGGAATCGGGTCGGGGAGCTGTTTTTT
TRBJ2-7 TRBV2 TRBD1 - CASSADRGPYEQYF TGTGCCAGCAGTGCGGACAGGGGGCCCTACGAGCAGTACTTC
TRBJ1-4 TRBV19 - - CASSMSGVLEKLFF TGTGCCAGTAGTATGTCAGGGGTGCTCGAAAAACTGTTTTTT
TRBJ1-6 TRBV10-2 - - CASSDRQANSPLHF TGCGCCAGCAGTGATCGGCAGGCCAATTCACCCCTCCACTTT
TRBJ1-3 TRBV5-1 - - CASSLEGVSGNTIYF TGCGCCAGCAGCTTGGAAGGGGTCTCTGGAAACACCATATATTTT
TRBJ1-2 TRBV19 TRBD1 - CASSNQGTVGGYTF TGTGCCAGTAGTAATCAAGGGACAGTAGGTGGCTACACCTTC
TRBJ2-5 TRBV4-1 - - CASSQTPGARQETQYF TGCGCCAGCAGCCAAACCCCAGGGGCAAGACAAGAGACCCAGTACTTC
TRBJ2-7 TRBV10-3 TRBD1 - CAIGGPGQGAYEQYF TGTGCCATCGGCGGACCGGGACAGGGGGCCTACGAGCAGTACTTC
TRBJ2-3 TRBV30 - once CAWGRGDTQYF TGTGCCTGGGGCCGGGGCGATACGCAGTATTTT
TRBJ2-5 TRBV5-1 - - CASSLTGDFIETQYF TGCGCCAGCAGCTTGACGGGGGATTTCATTGAGACCCAGTACTTC
TRBJ1-5 TRBV27 - - CASSPWDPSNQPQHF TGTGCCAGCAGTCCGTGGGACCCGAGTAATCAGCCCCAGCATTTT
TRBJ2-5 TRBV10-3 TRBD2 - CATGTREGETQYF TGTGCCACCGGGACCCGGGAGGGGGAGACCCAGTACTTC
TRBJ2-1 TRBV2 - - CAANQIGEQFF TGTGCCGCAAATCAGATCGGTGAGCAGTTCTTC